This record concerns one T cell receptor (beta chain) sequence. Its antigen is unknown. This entry is derived from a study of cytomegalovirus exposure and HLA in healthy donors. Study results and limitations: Earlier analysis looked at TCR beta V segments, and most were productive about 90% or about 30% of the time.

This CDR3 comprises 14 residues. Germline CDR1 and CDR2: MNHEY and SVGAGI. Between the trimmed V and J ends, which lost 5 bases and 4 bases, there was a span of 14 bases. The PCR ran on 60 Vbeta and 13 Jbeta primers. Data came from immunoSEQ multiplex PCR; TCRdb stores just in-frame clones and leaves some out. The sample records more than 90,000 clones, around 80% being singletons. The clonotype comes from a woman in her fifties or sixties in good health and CMV-seronegative. The specimen sequenced was PBMCs. The V gene is TRBV6-5, the J gene TRBJ1-1; D is uncertain. CDR3 nucleotide sequence: TGTGCCAGCAGTGGTACGAGAGGAGGCACTGAAGCTTTCTTT. It yields the protein CASSGTRGGTEAFF.